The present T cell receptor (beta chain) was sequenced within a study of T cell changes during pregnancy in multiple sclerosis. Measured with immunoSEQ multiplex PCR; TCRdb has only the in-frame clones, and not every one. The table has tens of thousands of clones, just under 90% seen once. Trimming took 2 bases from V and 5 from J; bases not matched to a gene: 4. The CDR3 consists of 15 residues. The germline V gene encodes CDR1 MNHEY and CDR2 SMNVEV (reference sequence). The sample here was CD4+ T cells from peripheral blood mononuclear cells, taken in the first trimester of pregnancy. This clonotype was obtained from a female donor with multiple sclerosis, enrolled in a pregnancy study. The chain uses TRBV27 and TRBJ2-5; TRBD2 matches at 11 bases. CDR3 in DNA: TGTGCCAGCAGTTTAACTAGCGGGAGTTGGGAGACCCAGTACTTC. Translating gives CASSLTSGSWETQYF.